The 26 T cell receptor beta chains given below trace back to one sample, sequenced in a study of blood T cell repertoires in COVID-19. TCRdb keeps only in-frame clones here, not all; method: immunoSEQ multiplex PCR. This sample has about 45,000 clones; over 70% occur once, and the top ten carry around 4.5%. Sequenced material: peripheral blood. The receptors were gathered from a human donor in a cohort sampled during active COVID-19.

The rearrangement joins TRBV5-4 to TRBJ1-5; D perhaps matches TRBD1 (5 bases). The CDR3 sequence is 15 residues long. Trimming cost V 2 bases and J 5 bases, with 14 bases left between them. Germline V lookup: CDR1 SGHNT, CDR2 YYREEE (reference sequence). The CDR3 here is CASSFRPGRDQPQHF. The DNA of the CDR3 is TGTGCCAGCAGCTTCCGACCAGGGAGGGATCAGCCCCAGCATTTT.

The chain joins TRBV29-1 to TRBJ2-5; 10 positions match TRBD1. This CDR3 is 13 amino acids long. Losses at the gene ends were 4 bases for V and 4 bases for J; bases not matched to a gene: 3. In germline, CDR1 is SQVTM, CDR2 ANQGSEA. CDR3 sequence: CSVARTGGETQYF. In DNA form, the CDR3 reads TGCAGCGTTGCCCGGACAGGGGGAGAGACCCAGTACTTC.

This chain joins TRBV27 and TRBJ2-3; D is possibly TRBD2 (5 bases). This CDR3 region has 13 residues. Germline CDR1 and CDR2: MNHEY and SMNVEV (reference sequence). V lost 3 bases to trimming and J lost 6 bases, with 10 bases between them. DNA for the CDR3: TGTGCCAGCAGTTTGGTATGGGAGGATACGCAGTATTTT. It is translated as CASSLVWEDTQYF.

The chain has TRBV2 and TRBJ1-4; TRBD1 matches 7 bases. CDR1 and CDR2 from the germline V gene are SNHLY and FYNNEI. Unmatched junction bases numbered 10, after V lost 4 bases and J lost 8 bases. The CDR3 is 15 residues long. As DNA, the CDR3 is TGTGCCAGCAGTGTCAGGGGGAAAGAAGTAGAAAAACTGTTTTTT. This translates into CASSVRGKEVEKLFF.

V and J are TRBV28 and TRBJ2-7; 8 bases fit TRBD1. V lost 3 bases and J lost 0; bases outside the gene matches: 10. The CDR3 contains 17 residues. Per the germline V gene, CDR1 is MDHEN and CDR2 is SYDVKM. The CDR3 nucleotides read TGTGCCAGCAGTTTCACCTACCAGGGGGCTCGCTCCTACGAGCAGTACTTC. It translates to CASSFTYQGARSYEQYF.

This clone has only one observation. The rearrangement uses TRBV7-2 and TRBJ2-4; 10 nucleotides align to TRBD1. The J segment lost 7 bases and the V segment lost 0 bases, leaving 3 bases of the junction unmatched. The CDR3 consists of 15 residues. The germline V gene has CDR1 SGHTA and CDR2 FQGNSA. The CDR3 bases are TGTGCCAGCAGCTTAGCTGGGACAGGGGAGAACATTCAGTACTTC. It specifies CASSLAGTGENIQYF.

The chain joins TRBV7-9 to TRBJ2-3, with 10 bases aligning to TRBD2. This CDR3 comprises 16 residues. The germline V gene encodes CDR1 SEHNR and CDR2 FQNEAQ (reference sequence). The J segment lost 1 base and the V segment lost 4 bases, leaving 5 bases of the junction unmatched. Here the CDR3 DNA reads TGTGCCAGCAGCTGGCGGACTAGCGGAGGCACAGATACGCAGTATTTT. Amino acids: CASSWRTSGGTDTQYF.

The V and J genes are TRBV19 and TRBJ2-1; D is perhaps TRBD1 (6 bases). This CDR3 contains 14 residues. Germline CDR1 reads LNHDA; CDR2 reads SQIVND (reference sequence). The ends were cut back, 7 bases at V and 6 bases at J, with 16 bases in the middle. The CDR3 protein is CASNPRGGLNEQFF. DNA of the CDR3: TGTGCCAGTAACCCTCGTGGGGGCCTCAATGAGCAGTTCTTC. Full variable domain (outside the CDR3, taken from reference TRBV19 and TRBJ2-1): DGGITQSPKYLFRKEGQNVTLSCEQNLNHDAMYWYRQDPGQGLRLIYYSQIVNDFQKGDIAEGYSVSREKKESFPLTVTSAQKNPTAFYLCASNPRGGLNEQFFGPGTRLTVL.

The rearrangement uses TRBV19 and TRBJ2-7, with 9 bases that match TRBD2. The CDR3 contains 15 residues. Unmatched junction bases numbered 4, after V lost 1 base and J lost 3 bases. Germline V lookup: CDR1 LNHDA, CDR2 SQIVND (reference sequence). CDR3 sequence: CASSIVASGNYEQYF. The CDR3 bases are TGTGCCAGTAGTATAGTCGCTAGCGGGAACTACGAGCAGTACTTC.

The CDR3 DNA follows: TGTGCCTGGAGTGTAGGAGTTACTGAAGCTTTCTTT. Translating it yields CAWSVGVTEAFF. The chain uses TRBV30 and TRBJ1-1; D is uncertain. V shed 0 bases and J shed 5 bases, with 7 bases lying between them. The CDR3 spans 12 residues. Germline-derived CDR1 and CDR2 are GTSNPN and SVGIG (reference sequence).

This sequence joins TRBV5-6 and TRBJ2-3; D is unresolved. This CDR3 contains 14 residues. The germline V gene encodes CDR1 SGHDT and CDR2 YYEEEE. Deletions cut 4 bases from V and 3 bases from J, with 12 bases between. Here the CDR3 reads CASSPFGVTDTQYF. The DNA for the CDR3 is TGTGCCAGCAGCCCCTTCGGTGTGACAGATACGCAGTATTTT.

J is TRBJ2-2 and V is TRBV5-4, with TRBD1 matching 7 bases. V was clipped by 1 base and J by 1 base; unmatched bases: 1. This CDR3 contains 15 residues. Germline V gene sequence: CDR1 SGHNT, CDR2 YYREEE (reference sequence). CDR3 loop: CASSLRDRNTGELFF. The CDR3 DNA is TGTGCCAGCAGCTTGAGGGACAGGAACACCGGGGAGCTGTTTTTT.

This clone has only one observation. The chain's CDR3 is CASTEDNEQFF. The CDR3 DNA sequence: TGTGCCAGCACCGAGGACAATGAGCAGTTCTTC. The V call is TRBV2, the J call TRBJ2-1, with unresolved D. In germline, CDR1 is SNHLY, CDR2 FYNNEI. V was cut by 7 bases and J by 5 bases, with 6 bases left in between. The CDR3 length is 11 residues.

The CDR3: CASSLGASGTDTQYF. The CDR3, as DNA: TGTGCCAGCAGTTTAGGAGCTTCGGGCACAGATACGCAGTATTTT. The chain carries TRBV28 and TRBJ2-3; D not certain. V lost 2 bases and J 1 base, leaving 10 bases between the germline ends. Germline V gene lookup returns CDR1 MDHEN and CDR2 SYDVKM. This CDR3 spans 15 amino acids.

The chain combines TRBV5-1 with TRBJ2-7, with 10 nucleotides matching TRBD2. The length of the CDR3 is 14 residues. V trimming: 0 bases; J trimming: 4 bases; junction bases outside the gene matches: 1. The germline gives CDR1 SGHRS, CDR2 YFSETQ. The CDR3 bases are TGCGCCAGCAGCTTGGCTAGCGGGAGATACGAGCAGTACTTC. This sequence encodes CASSLASGRYEQYF.

This chain joins TRBV21-1 and TRBJ2-2; the table calls TRBD2, which could not be checked here. TRBV21-1 is reported as a pseudogene. The CDR3 is made up of 18 amino acids. This CDR3 is CASSKAAQTSLNTGELFF. In nucleotides, the CDR3 is TGTGCCAGCAGCAAAGCGGCACAGACTAGCTTGAACACCGGGGAGCTGTTTTTT.

The chain recombines TRBV27 with TRBJ1-4; D gene unclear. V shed 2 bases and J shed 8 bases, with 18 bases lying between them. The germline gives CDR1 MNHEY, CDR2 SMNVEV (reference sequence). The CDR3 loop spans 16 amino acids. The CDR3: CASSLSAGLMEEKLFF. CDR3 coding DNA: TGTGCCAGCAGTTTAAGTGCCGGACTAATGGAGGAAAAACTGTTTTTT.

This chain uses TRBV3-1 (or the pseudogene TRBV3-2) with TRBJ1-2; D ambiguous. CDR3 length: 14 amino acids. V lost 2 bases, J lost 0 bases, and 7 bases lay in between. Germline V CDR1 and CDR2: LGHDT, YNNKEL (reference sequence). In DNA form, the CDR3 reads TGTGCCAGCAGCCAACATACAGCTAACTATGGCTACACCTTC. Translation gives CASSQHTANYGYTF.

V is TRBV18 and J is TRBJ2-7, with D unresolved. Trimming took off 2 bases at V and 4 bases at J, with 6 bases between the two ends. The CDR3 totals 12 residues. CDR1 and CDR2 from the germline V gene are KGHSH and LQKENI. CDR3 sequence (DNA): TGTGCCAGCTCACCAGCTACTTACGAGCAGTACTTC. Translation gives CASSPATYEQYF.

The genes are TRBV4-2 and TRBJ2-1; TRBD2 agrees at 11 bases. This CDR3 comprises 17 residues. V lost 1 base to trimming and J lost 9 bases; unmatched junction nucleotides: 11. The V gene's germline CDR1 is LGHNA and CDR2 YNFKEQ. CDR3 region: CASSQVAGGRLYGEQFF. DNA for the CDR3: TGTGCCAGCAGCCAAGTAGCGGGAGGGCGTCTTTATGGTGAGCAGTTCTTC.

The CDR3 DNA reads TGTGCCAGTAAACCGGGACAGCCAACTAATGAAAAACTGTTTTTT. Encoded protein: CASKPGQPTNEKLFF. V gene TRBV19 combines with J gene TRBJ1-4; 7 bases fit TRBD1. Trimming at V came to 7 bases and at J to 0 bases, leaving 5 bases not matched to a gene. The CDR3 spans 15 residues. The V gene's germline CDR1 is LNHDA and CDR2 SQIVND (reference sequence).

The chain has TRBV13 and TRBJ2-1; D is possibly TRBD2 (5 bases). This CDR3 is 17 amino acids long. Germline V gene lookup returns CDR1 PRHDT and CDR2 FYEKMQ (reference sequence). V lost 2 bases to trimming and J lost 1 base, with 15 bases between them. The CDR3 region has the DNA TGTGCCAGCAGCTTACTAGCTGGGAGCCTTTCCTACAATGAGCAGTTCTTC. Amino acids: CASSLLAGSLSYNEQFF.

In its sample, this clone was seen once. The chain combines TRBV10-3 with TRBJ1-1; D uncertain. The CDR3 consists of 12 residues. CDR1 is ENHRY and CDR2 is SYGVKD in the germline V gene. V lost 7 bases to trimming and J lost 3 bases, with 9 bases between them. The CDR3 is CAIKSGDTEAFF. The CDR3 bases are TGTGCCATCAAGAGCGGGGACACTGAAGCTTTCTTT.

The chain recombines TRBV30 with TRBJ2-5; 7 nucleotides align to TRBD1. V lost 4 bases and J lost 4; bases outside the gene matches: 6. CDR3 length: 13 amino acids. Germline assignment: CDR1 GTSNPN and CDR2 SVGIG (reference sequence). CDR3 loop: CAWKRYRGETQYF. The CDR3 coding sequence is TGTGCCTGGAAAAGGTACAGGGGAGAGACCCAGTACTTC.

This clone was counted a single time. The chain links TRBV20-1 to TRBJ1-5; D remains ambiguous. Germline V CDR1 and CDR2: DFQATT, SNEGSKA (reference sequence). The CDR3 sequence is 17 residues long. V was trimmed by 6 bases and J by 0 bases, leaving 21 bases between them. The CDR3 sequence is CSASGSLWEGSNQPQHF. The CDR3 coding sequence is TGCAGTGCCAGTGGGTCGCTGTGGGAGGGTAGCAATCAGCCCCAGCATTTT.

This chain connects TRBV7-3 to TRBJ2-1; 7 bases line up with TRBD2. The V and J ends lost 2 bases and 10 bases, in that order; junction bases with no gene match: 5. This CDR3 has 13 residues. Germline CDR1 reads SGHTA; CDR2 reads FQGTGA. The CDR3 nucleotides are TGTGCCAGCAGCTTACTGGCGGGAGTAGAGCAGTTCTTC. It is translated as CASSLLAGVEQFF.